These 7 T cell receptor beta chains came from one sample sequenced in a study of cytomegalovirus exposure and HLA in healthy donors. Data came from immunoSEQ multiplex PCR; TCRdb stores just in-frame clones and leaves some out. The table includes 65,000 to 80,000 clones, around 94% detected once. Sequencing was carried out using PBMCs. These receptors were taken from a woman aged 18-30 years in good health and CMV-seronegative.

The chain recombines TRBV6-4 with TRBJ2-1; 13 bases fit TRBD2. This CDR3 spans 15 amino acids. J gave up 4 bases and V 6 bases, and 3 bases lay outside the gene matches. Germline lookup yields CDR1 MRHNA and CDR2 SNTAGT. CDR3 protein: CASSSTSGGYNEQFF. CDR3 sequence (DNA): TGTGCCAGCAGCTCGACTAGCGGGGGGTACAATGAGCAGTTCTTC.

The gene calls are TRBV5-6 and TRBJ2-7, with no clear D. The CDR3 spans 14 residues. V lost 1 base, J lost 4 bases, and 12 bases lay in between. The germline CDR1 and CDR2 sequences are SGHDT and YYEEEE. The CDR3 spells CASSLIQTIYEQYF. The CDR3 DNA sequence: TGTGCCAGCAGCTTGATACAGACGATTTACGAGCAGTACTTC.

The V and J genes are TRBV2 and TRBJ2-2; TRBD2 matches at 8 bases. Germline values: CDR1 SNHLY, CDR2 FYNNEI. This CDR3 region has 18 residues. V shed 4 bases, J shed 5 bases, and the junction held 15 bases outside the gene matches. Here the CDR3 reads CASSAFGASGLRTGELFF. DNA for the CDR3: TGTGCCAGCAGTGCTTTTGGGGCTAGCGGGCTTAGAACCGGGGAGCTGTTTTTT.

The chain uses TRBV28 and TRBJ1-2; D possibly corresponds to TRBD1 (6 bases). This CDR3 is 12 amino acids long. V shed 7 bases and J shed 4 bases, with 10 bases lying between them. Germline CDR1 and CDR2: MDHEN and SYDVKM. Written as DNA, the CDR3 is TGTGCCAGCACCCAGGGGAGCTATGGCTACACCTTC. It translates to CASTQGSYGYTF.

CDR3 sequence: CASSIGQQGRDGYTF. As DNA, the CDR3 is TGTGCCAGTAGTATTGGACAACAGGGAAGGGATGGCTACACCTTC. The chain uses TRBV19 and TRBJ1-2; D might be TRBD1 (6 bases). Germline assignment: CDR1 LNHDA and CDR2 SQIVND (reference sequence). Trimming left V 3 bases short and J 6 bases short, with 17 bases between. This CDR3 region has 15 residues.

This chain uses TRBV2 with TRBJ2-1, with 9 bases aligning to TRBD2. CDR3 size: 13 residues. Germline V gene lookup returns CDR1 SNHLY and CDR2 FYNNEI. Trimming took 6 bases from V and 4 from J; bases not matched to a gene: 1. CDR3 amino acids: CASRREGYNEQFF. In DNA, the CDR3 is TGTGCCAGCAGGCGGGAGGGATACAATGAGCAGTTCTTC. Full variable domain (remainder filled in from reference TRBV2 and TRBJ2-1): EPEVTQTPSHQVTQMGQEVILRCVPISNHLYFYWYRQILGQKVEFLVSFYNNEISEKSEIFDDQFSVERPDGSNFTLKIRSTKLEDSAMYFCASRREGYNEQFFGPGTRLTVL.

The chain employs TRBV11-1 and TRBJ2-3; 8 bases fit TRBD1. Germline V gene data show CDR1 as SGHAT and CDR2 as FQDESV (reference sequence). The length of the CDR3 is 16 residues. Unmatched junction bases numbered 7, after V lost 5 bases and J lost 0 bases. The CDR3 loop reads CASSGDRGSSTDTQYF. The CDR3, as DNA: TGTGCCAGCAGCGGCGACAGGGGATCTAGCACAGATACGCAGTATTTT.